One and the same sample provided the 29 T cell receptor beta chains below, sequenced in a study of identical twins. Via MiXCR, TCRdb re-called the 5' RACE reads, giving one row per CDR3 protein. Of about 100,000 distinct CDR3 sequences listed, about 6% are singletons. Sequencing used memory T cells sorted from blood. The receptors derive from a woman aged 45-60 years in good health.

In its sample, this clonotype was seen many times. This rearrangement joins TRBV20-1 to TRBJ2-3; 10 positions agree with TRBD2. The V and J ends lost 6 bases and 2 bases, in that order; junction bases with no gene match: 2. CDR3 length: 13 amino acids. Per the germline V gene, CDR1 is DFQATT and CDR2 is SNEGSKA (reference sequence). CDR3 in amino acids: CSAGTSDTDTQYF. CDR3 bases: TGCAGTGCCGGGACTAGCGACACAGATACGCAGTATTTT.

This clonotype was found many times. This sequence joins TRBV7-9 and TRBJ1-5; TRBD1 aligns across 7 bases. Germline CDR1 SEHNR, CDR2 FQNEAQ (reference sequence). The CDR3 is 16 residues long. The ends lost 5 bases at V and 11 bases at J; junction bases unmatched: 18. The CDR3 loop is CASSLSSLTGLGTQHF. Written as DNA, the CDR3 is TGTGCCAGCAGCCTGTCATCCCTGACAGGGTTGGGTACCCAGCATTTT.

As for this clonotype: At one boundary the junction diverges from the germline segment, which might be a read error. The J gene is TRBJ2-1, the V gene TRBV11-3, with 11 bases lining up with TRBD2. Germline CDR1 is SGHNT and CDR2 is YENEEA. CDR3 length: 14 residues. CDR3 sequence reads: CASSMGLADNDQFF. DNA for the CDR3: TGTGCCAGCAGCATGGGACTAGCGGACAATGACCAGTTCTTC.

This clonotype appeared a few times. The rearrangement joins TRBV6-5 to TRBJ2-3; tentatively, D is TRBD2 (5 bases). Germline V lookup: CDR1 MNHEY, CDR2 SVGAGI. V was pared by 2 bases and J by 7 bases, with 13 bases between. The CDR3 extends over 14 amino acids. CDR3 DNA sequence: TGTGCCAGCAGTTACGGCGGAGGACCTAATACGCAGTATTTT. It specifies CASSYGGGPNTQYF.

This clonotype was detected ten times or more. This rearrangement joins TRBV5-6 to TRBJ1-5, with 8 bases identical to TRBD1. Germline V gene data show CDR1 as SGHDT and CDR2 as YYEEEE. The trim removed 4 bases at V and 4 bases at J, leaving 7 bases unmatched. The CDR3 spans 15 residues. The CDR3 DNA reads as TGTGCCAGCAGCGGACGGACAGGGCATAATCAGCCCCAGCATTTT. Protein: CASSGRTGHNQPQHF.

This clonotype was observed many times. The chain is built from TRBV2 and TRBJ2-1; 7 bases fit TRBD2. The germline CDR1 and CDR2 sequences are SNHLY and FYNNEI. V was pared by 4 bases and J by 8 bases, with 8 bases of the junction left unmatched. CDR3 length: 14 residues. CDR3 nucleotide sequence: TGTGCCAGCAGTGCAAGGGGTGGGGGGGATGAGCAGTTCTTC. Protein product: CASSARGGGDEQFF.

This clonotype was found many times. V gene TRBV24-1 combines with J gene TRBJ2-7; D unresolved. This CDR3 is 11 amino acids long. CDR1 and CDR2 from the germline V gene are KGHDR and SFDVKD. Trimming left V 4 bases short and J 4 bases short, with 4 bases between. As DNA, the CDR3 is TGTGCCACCAGTGACGGATACGAGCAGTACTTC. This translates into CATSDGYEQYF.

This clonotype has at least ten counts. This chain connects TRBV19 to TRBJ2-2; D gene ambiguous. Per the germline V gene, CDR1 is LNHDA and CDR2 is SQIVND (reference sequence). This CDR3 has 14 amino acids. Trimming left V 4 bases short and J 6 bases short, with 12 bases between. DNA for the CDR3: TGTGCCAGTAGTAGAGCACGAATAGCCGGGGAGCTGTTTTTT. The encoded protein is CASSRARIAGELFF.

As to this clonotype: A read error is possible here, since a much larger clone lies one base away. The chain couples TRBV2 to TRBJ2-1; TRBD2 matches at 9 bases. Germline CDR1 SNHLY, CDR2 FYNNEI. This CDR3 contains 14 residues. CDR3 protein: CASESGRSYNDQFF. For the CDR3, the DNA is TGTGCCAGCGAGAGCGGGAGGTCCTACAATGACCAGTTCTTC.

At least ten counts were recorded for this clonotype. The chain couples TRBV4-1 to TRBJ2-5; D remains unclear. V dropped 1 base and J dropped 4 bases, with 16 bases sitting between them. From germline, CDR1 is MGHRA and CDR2 YSYEKL. The CDR3 is 16 amino acids. The CDR3 reads CASSQVFGQRGETQYF. The CDR3 DNA is TGCGCCAGCAGCCAAGTGTTCGGGCAAAGAGGAGAGACCCAGTACTTC.

Many counts were recorded for this clonotype. The rearrangement uses TRBV25-1 and TRBJ1-1; D uncertain. V shed 2 bases and J shed 1 base, with 8 bases lying between them. The CDR3 is made up of 14 amino acids. Germline V CDR1 and CDR2: MGHDK, SYGVNS. CDR3 in amino acids: CASSEALSNTEAFF. DNA of the CDR3: TGTGCCAGCAGTGAAGCACTTTCGAACACTGAAGCTTTCTTT.

At least ten counts were recorded for this clonotype. V usage is TRBV24-1 and J usage is TRBJ2-7, with D perhaps TRBD2 (7 bases). The V end was cut by 0 bases, the J end by 4 bases, with 21 bases between. The germline V gene encodes CDR1 KGHDR and CDR2 SFDVKD. The CDR3 extends over 18 amino acids. CDR3 DNA: TGTGCCACCAGTGATTTGCAGGGAGGGTCGGGACACTATTACGAGCAGTACTTC. The encoded protein is CATSDLQGGSGHYYEQYF.

This clonotype was observed at least ten times. The V call is TRBV4-1, the J call TRBJ2-5; a possible D gene is TRBD1 (6 bases). This CDR3 is 14 amino acids long. The germline V gene encodes CDR1 MGHRA and CDR2 YSYEKL. The V end lost 5 bases, the J end lost 0 bases, and 10 bases lay between the germline ends. The DNA for the CDR3 is TGCGCCAGCAGCTCCGACAGGTACCAAGAGACCCAGTACTTC. Translated: CASSSDRYQETQYF.

This clonotype was counted only a few times. The CDR3 DNA follows: TGTGCCACCCGGACAGTAAACACCGGGGAGCTGTTTTTT. It is translated as CATRTVNTGELFF. The chain combines TRBV2 with TRBJ2-2; maybe TRBD1 (6 bases). Trimming shortened V by 10 bases and J by 2 bases, and 11 bases separated the two germline ends. Germline assignment: CDR1 SNHLY and CDR2 FYNNEI. The CDR3 has 13 amino acids.

This clonotype was counted ten times or more. The CDR3 spells CASSTAASTDTQYF. CDR3 DNA: TGTGCCAGTAGTACGGCGGCTAGCACAGATACGCAGTATTTT. The J gene is TRBJ2-3, the V gene TRBV19; D unresolved. Trimming removed 4 bases at V and 0 bases at J, with 8 bases between. CDR1 is LNHDA, CDR2 SQIVND, per germline (reference sequence). This CDR3 region has 14 residues.

This clonotype was counted ten times or more. This rearrangement joins TRBV29-1 to TRBJ2-5, with D unresolved. This CDR3 is 13 amino acids long. Germline-derived CDR1 and CDR2 are SQVTM and ANQGSEA. Trimming took off 1 base at V and 0 bases at J, with 6 bases between the two ends. The CDR3 sequence is CSVEAGNQETQYF. The CDR3, as DNA: TGCAGCGTTGAAGCTGGTAACCAAGAGACCCAGTACTTC.

This clonotype has a count of ten or more. This chain uses TRBV12-3 or TRBV12-4 with TRBJ2-7, with TRBD1 identical over 9 bases. After removal of 6 bases from V and 8 bases from J, the junction contained 5 bases not matched to a gene. This CDR3 is built from 12 residues. DNA of the CDR3: TGTGCCAGCAGAGCAGGGACAGGGAAGCAGTACGTC. Its translation: CASRAGTGKQYV.

This clonotype was detected ten times or more. The chain joins TRBV7-2 to TRBJ2-5, with TRBD1 as a possible D gene (5 bases). CDR3 length: 16 amino acids. Germline V gene lookup returns CDR1 SGHTA and CDR2 FQGNSA. V dropped 0 bases and J dropped 1 base, with 12 bases sitting between them. CDR3 amino acids: CASSLASARAQETQYF. The CDR3 DNA is TGTGCCAGCAGCTTAGCTTCGGCCAGGGCCCAAGAGACCCAGTACTTC.

The chain links TRBV13 to TRBJ1-1, with 7 positions matching TRBD1. CDR3 length: 14 amino acids. The junction had 16 bases not matched to a gene; V was cut back by 10 bases and J by 8 bases. CDR1 and CDR2 from the germline V gene are PRHDT and FYEKMQ (reference sequence). CDR3 nucleotides: TGTGCCATCCCAGGGGGACGCAGGGGGTCGGAAGCTTTCTTT. Its protein product is CAIPGGRRGSEAFF.

There are many counts of this clonotype. V is TRBV11-2 and J is TRBJ2-2; no clear D gene. With 5 bases removed from V and 7 bases from J, the gap between germline ends came to 17 bases. CDR3 length: 15 amino acids. The germline CDR1 and CDR2 sequences are SGHAT and FQNNGV. The CDR3 DNA is TGTGCCAGCAGCCCGTTGAATCTATCGGGCGGGGAGCTGTTTTTT. Residues: CASSPLNLSGGELFF.

This clonotype was found many times. This rearrangement joins TRBV20-1 to TRBJ2-3, with 11 positions matching TRBD2. J was trimmed by 1 base and V by 5 bases; bases with no gene match: 2. CDR3 length equals 14 residues. CDR1 is DFQATT and CDR2 is SNEGSKA in the germline V gene (reference sequence). The CDR3 sequence is CSALTSGGTDTQYF. The CDR3 bases are TGCAGTGCTCTGACTAGCGGGGGCACAGATACGCAGTATTTT.

In this sample, this clonotype turned up many times. The gene calls are TRBV20-1 and TRBJ1-2; 12 nucleotides agree with TRBD1. Germline loops: CDR1 DFQATT, CDR2 SNEGSKA (reference sequence). This CDR3 spans 15 amino acids. V lost 6 bases and J lost 2; bases outside the gene matches: 7. The CDR3 DNA is TGCAGTGCCCCCGGGACAGGGGGCCCAAACTATGGCTACACCTTC. Protein: CSAPGTGGPNYGYTF.

This clonotype was observed many times. This chain joins TRBV5-6 and TRBJ2-1; D is unresolved. Trimming took off 4 bases at V and 3 bases at J, with 20 bases between the two ends. The CDR3 covers 17 residues. The germline V gene has CDR1 SGHDT and CDR2 YYEEEE. The CDR3: CASSLTLTKPNYNEQFF. CDR3 nucleotide sequence: TGTGCCAGCAGCCTGACCCTGACCAAACCGAACTACAATGAGCAGTTCTTC. The whole variable domain, remainder taken from reference TRBV5-6 and TRBJ2-1, is DAGVTQSPTHLIKTRGQQVTLRCSPKSGHDTVSWYQQALGQGPQFIFQYYEEEERQRGNFPDRFSGHQFPNYSSELNVNALLLGDSALYLCASSLTLTKPNYNEQFFGPGTRLTVL.

V is TRBV7-3 and J is TRBJ2-1; possibly TRBD2 for D (6 bases). The germline V gene encodes CDR1 SGHTA and CDR2 FQGTGA. This CDR3 has 14 residues. The V end lost 4 bases, the J end lost 8 bases, and 15 bases lay between the germline ends. CDR3 sequence: CASSSRTRRDEQFF. As DNA, the CDR3 is TGTGCCAGCAGCTCCCGGACAAGGAGGGATGAGCAGTTCTTC.

This clonotype was counted ten times or more. The chain employs TRBV5-1 and TRBJ2-3; 13 bases agree with TRBD2. CDR1 and CDR2 (germline): SGHRS, YFSETQ. The CDR3 extends over 16 amino acids. Trimming cost V 4 bases and J 1 base; bases outside gene matches: 3. CDR3 coding DNA: TGCGCCAGCAGCGCCGGACTAGCGGGAGGCACAGATACGCAGTATTTT. Amino acid sequence: CASSAGLAGGTDTQYF.

There are many counts of this clonotype. The chain uses TRBV20-1 and TRBJ2-2; maybe TRBD1 (7 bases). Germline CDR1 is DFQATT and CDR2 is SNEGSKA (reference sequence). The CDR3 is made up of 14 amino acids. Trimming shortened V by 6 bases and J by 8 bases, and 19 bases separated the two germline ends. CDR3 in amino acids: CSARKTGTSGELFF. The CDR3 DNA is TGCAGTGCCAGGAAGACAGGGACTTCGGGGGAGCTGTTTTTT.

Many counts were recorded for this clonotype. This chain connects TRBV12-3 or TRBV12-4 to TRBJ1-3, with D maybe TRBD1 (5 bases). Trimming stripped 5 bases from V and 4 bases from J, with 12 bases between. The CDR3 covers 14 residues. CDR3 amino acids: CASSLQVSGNTIYF. The CDR3 DNA sequence: TGTGCCAGCAGTCTACAGGTATCCGGAAACACCATATATTTT.

This clonotype was seen ten or more times. V gene TRBV15 combines with J gene TRBJ2-1; 8 bases map to TRBD2. The CDR3 sequence is 17 residues long. Germline CDR1 LNHNV, CDR2 YYDKDF (reference sequence). The V gene end was trimmed by 3 bases and the J gene end by 3 bases; junction bases not matched to a gene: 10. CDR3 sequence reads: CATSRAAGAGGYNEQFF. The DNA of the CDR3 is TGTGCCACCAGCAGGGCGGCTGGGGCGGGAGGCTACAATGAGCAGTTCTTC.

The V call is TRBV7-9, the J call TRBJ2-7; D is uncertain. Germline lookup yields CDR1 SEHNR and CDR2 FQNEAQ (reference sequence). CDR3 length: 13 residues. The V end lost 1 base, the J end lost 3 bases, and 7 bases lay between the germline ends. The CDR3 DNA is TGTGCCAGCAGCTTAGGGGATGGCTACGAGCAGTACTTC. Protein product: CASSLGDGYEQYF.